This T cell receptor beta chain originates from a study of blood T cell repertoires in COVID-19. Study as a whole: COVID-19 samples from acute and convalescent phases originated in the United States, Italy and Spain. The analysed material was cDNA or gDNA that came from T cells, B-cell-depleted T cells, or PBMCs.

Patients from Seattle were sampled longitudinally, starting during active infection. This CDR3 spans 14 amino acids. Germline values: CDR1 MNHEY, CDR2 SMNVEV (reference sequence). Trimming pared 5 bases from V and 3 bases from J, leaving 11 bases between. Using immunoSEQ multiplex PCR, the repertoire was profiled, and TCRdb retains in-frame clones only, with some absent. Of approximately 320,000 clones in the sample, under 90% are singletons; the top ten hold more than 9.5%. This receptor was identified in a woman under 40 with COVID-19, enrolled during active disease. This chain connects TRBV27 to TRBJ2-1, with D perhaps matching TRBD2 (6 bases). Sample: peripheral blood. CDR3 residues: CASSPTGSYNEQFF. The CDR3 DNA sequence: TGTGCCAGCAGTCCCACCGGGAGCTACAATGAGCAGTTCTTC.